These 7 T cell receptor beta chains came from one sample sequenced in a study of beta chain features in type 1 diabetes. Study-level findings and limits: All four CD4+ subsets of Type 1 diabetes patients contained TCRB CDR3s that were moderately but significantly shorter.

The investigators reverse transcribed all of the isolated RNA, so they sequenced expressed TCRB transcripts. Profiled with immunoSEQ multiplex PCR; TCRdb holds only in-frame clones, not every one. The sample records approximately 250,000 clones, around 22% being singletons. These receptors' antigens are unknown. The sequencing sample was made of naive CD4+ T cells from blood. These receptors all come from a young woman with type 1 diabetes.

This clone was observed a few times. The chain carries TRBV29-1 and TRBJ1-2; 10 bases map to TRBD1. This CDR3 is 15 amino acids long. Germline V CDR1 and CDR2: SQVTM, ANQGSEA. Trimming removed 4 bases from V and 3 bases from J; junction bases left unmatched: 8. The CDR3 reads CSVAVTGGPHYGYTF. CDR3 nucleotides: TGCAGCGTTGCTGTGACAGGGGGCCCTCACTATGGCTACACCTTC. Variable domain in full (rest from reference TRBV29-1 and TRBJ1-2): SAVISQKPSRDICQRGTSLTIQCQVDSQVTMMFWYRQQPGQSLTLIATANQGSEATYESGFVIDKFPISRPNLTFSTLTVSNMSPEDSSIYLCSVAVTGGPHYGYTFGSGTRLTVV.

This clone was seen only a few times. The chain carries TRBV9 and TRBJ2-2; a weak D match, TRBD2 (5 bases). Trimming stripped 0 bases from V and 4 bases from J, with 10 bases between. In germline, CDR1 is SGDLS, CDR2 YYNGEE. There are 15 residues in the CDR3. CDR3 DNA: TGTGCCAGCAGCGTAGGTGGTGCGGGCACCGGGGAGCTGTTTTTT. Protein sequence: CASSVGGAGTGELFF.

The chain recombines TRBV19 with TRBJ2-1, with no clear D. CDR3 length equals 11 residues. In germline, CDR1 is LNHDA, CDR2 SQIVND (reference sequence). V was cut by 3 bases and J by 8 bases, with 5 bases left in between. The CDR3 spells CASSIGHEQFF. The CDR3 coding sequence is TGTGCCAGTAGTATCGGTCATGAGCAGTTCTTC.

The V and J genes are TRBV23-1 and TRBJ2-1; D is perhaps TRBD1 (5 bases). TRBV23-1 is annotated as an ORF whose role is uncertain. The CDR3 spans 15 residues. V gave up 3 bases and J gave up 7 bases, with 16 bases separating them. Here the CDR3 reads CASSQIGRRGNEQFF. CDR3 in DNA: TGCGCCAGCAGTCAGATTGGTCGTAGGGGTAATGAGCAGTTCTTC.

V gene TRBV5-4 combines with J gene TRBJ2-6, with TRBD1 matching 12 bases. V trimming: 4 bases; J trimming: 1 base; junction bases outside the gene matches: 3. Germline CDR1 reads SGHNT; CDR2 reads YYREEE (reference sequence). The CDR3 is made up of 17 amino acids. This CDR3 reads CASSRGQGASGANVLTF. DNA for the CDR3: TGTGCCAGCAGCAGGGGACAGGGGGCGTCTGGGGCCAACGTCCTGACTTTC.

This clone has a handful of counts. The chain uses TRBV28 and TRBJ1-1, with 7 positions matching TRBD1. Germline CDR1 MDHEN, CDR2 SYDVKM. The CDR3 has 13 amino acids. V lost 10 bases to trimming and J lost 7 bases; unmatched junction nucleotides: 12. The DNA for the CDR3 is TGTGCCACCCATAAACAGGGGAGTGGTGAAGCTTTCTTT. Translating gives CATHKQGSGEAFF.

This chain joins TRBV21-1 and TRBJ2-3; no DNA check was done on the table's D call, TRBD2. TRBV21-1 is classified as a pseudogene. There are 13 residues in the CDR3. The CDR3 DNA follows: TGTGCCAGCAGCAAAGATCGGGGGATCACGCAGTATTTT. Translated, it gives CASSKDRGITQYF.